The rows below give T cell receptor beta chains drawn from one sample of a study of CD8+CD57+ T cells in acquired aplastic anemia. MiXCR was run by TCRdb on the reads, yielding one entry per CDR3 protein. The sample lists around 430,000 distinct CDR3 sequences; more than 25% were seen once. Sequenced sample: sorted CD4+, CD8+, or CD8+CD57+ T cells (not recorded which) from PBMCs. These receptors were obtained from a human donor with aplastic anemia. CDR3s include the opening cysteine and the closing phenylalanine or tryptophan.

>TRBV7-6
CASSPISGTGFDF
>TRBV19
CASRDPLRAQGREQFF
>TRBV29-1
CSVTGSGLYEQYF
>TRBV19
CASGTTGNYGYTF
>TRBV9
CASSVGERMNTEAFF
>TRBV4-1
CASSQPGQQRLGANVLTF
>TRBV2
CASNGLAGVQYF
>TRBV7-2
CASSPRDGTRGYTF
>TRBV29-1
CSVNSGGPYNEQFF
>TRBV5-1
CASSSRLAGGPGEQYF
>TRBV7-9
CASSPRISSGRTHEQYF
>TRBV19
CASREDSTDTQYF
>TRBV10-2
CASQVGFTEASF
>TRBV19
CASSGYANEKLFF
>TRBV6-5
CASSSGGVNTQYF
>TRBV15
CATSVGGEANQPQHF
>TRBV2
CASSPTSGGPDTQYF
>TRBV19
CASSIDLRSWREQYF
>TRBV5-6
CASSSDTLRGYTF
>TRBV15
CATSKDRGLNQPQHF